In its sample, the clone carrying this TCR beta chain was seen once. Its target is not known. Data came from immunoSEQ multiplex PCR; TCRdb stores just in-frame clones and leaves some out. The repertoire holds some 150,000 clones, about 92% seen once, with less than 3% in the top ten. This CDR3 is 16 amino acids long. Trimming cost V 0 bases and J 7 bases, with 20 bases left between them. CDR1 is SGHKS and CDR2 is YYEKEE in the germline V gene (reference sequence). This sample is part of a study of T cell responses to AZD1222 COVID-19 vaccine. Study as a whole: Doses given second, at about 4 or about 12 weeks, were pooled.

Study-level findings and limits: Per reports, nearly half of all spike-specific TCRs target regions that are unmutated in variants. Females outnumbered males among donors, who were mostly white British; clonal diversity was possibly underestimated.

The chain combines TRBV5-5 with TRBJ2-7, with D tentatively TRBD1 or TRBD2 (5 bases each). The receptor was isolated from an adult in good health. This specimen consisted of peripheral blood, obtained on day 0 of AZD1222 vaccination. The CDR3 DNA reads as TGTGCCAGCAGCTTGGAGGGACCGACTTTTCCTTGGGAGCAGTACTTC. It codes for CASSLEGPTFPWEQYF.